Presented here are 15 T cell receptor beta chains from one specimen sequenced in a study of blood T cell repertoires in COVID-19. Profiled with immunoSEQ multiplex PCR; TCRdb holds only in-frame clones, not every one. Of 150,000 or so clones listed, around 88% are singletons. The specimen sequenced was peripheral blood. The receptor source for this set is a human donor in a cohort sampled during active COVID-19.

V gene TRBV9 combines with J gene TRBJ2-7; D is ambiguous. This CDR3 comprises 10 residues. In germline, CDR1 is SGDLS, CDR2 YYNGEE. The V end lost 10 bases, the J end lost 4 bases, and 9 bases lay between the germline ends. The CDR3: CALVRYEQYF. CDR3 sequence (DNA): TGTGCCCTCGTGAGGTACGAGCAGTACTTC.

The chain uses TRBV10-2 and TRBJ1-1; tentatively, D is TRBD1 (6 bases). The V end lost 5 bases, the J end lost 3 bases, and 10 bases lay between the germline ends. There are 13 residues in the CDR3. The germline V gene has CDR1 WSHSY and CDR2 SAAADI. This CDR3 reads CASSRDTYTEAFF. The CDR3 DNA sequence: TGCGCCAGCAGTCGGGACACCTACACTGAAGCTTTCTTT.

This clone was seen only once. The rearrangement links TRBV6-1 to TRBJ2-7, with D possibly matching TRBD2 (6 bases). From germline, CDR1 is MNHNS and CDR2 SASEGT. CDR3 size: 13 residues. V lost 2 bases and J 7 bases, leaving 12 bases between the germline ends. The CDR3 sequence is CASSESSRGEQYF. The CDR3 DNA is TGTGCCAGCAGTGAAAGCTCGCGGGGAGAGCAGTACTTC.

V usage is TRBV7-9 and J usage is TRBJ2-1; TRBD1 agrees at 7 bases. V gave up 5 bases and J gave up 3 bases; unmatched junction bases: 7. Germline CDR1 and CDR2: SEHNR and FQNEAQ (reference sequence). The CDR3 runs 15 residues. The CDR3 is CASSVGGILYNEQFF. DNA of the CDR3: TGTGCCAGCAGCGTAGGGGGCATTCTCTACAATGAGCAGTTCTTC. The full variable domain, its missing parts supplied by reference TRBV7-9 and TRBJ2-1, is DTGVSQNPRHKITKRGQNVTFRCDPISEHNRLYWYRQTLGQGPEFLTYFQNEAQLEKSRLLSDRFSAERPKGSFSTLEIQRTEQGDSAMYLCASSVGGILYNEQFFGPGTRLTVL.

The count of this clone is one. One end of the junction does not line up with germline, which may come from a read error. This chain joins TRBV20-1 and TRBJ2-3, with a possible D match to TRBD1 (5 bases). Germline CDR1 reads DFQATT; CDR2 reads SNEGSKA (reference sequence). The CDR3 covers 10 residues. The CDR3 spells CGAITDTQYF. The CDR3 nucleotides are TGTGGGGCAATCACAGATACGCAGTATTTT.

The genes are TRBV30 and TRBJ1-1; D is perhaps TRBD1 (6 bases). The CDR3 length is 18 residues. The ends were cut back, 0 bases at V and 7 bases at J, with 27 bases in the middle. The germline gives CDR1 GTSNPN, CDR2 SVGIG (reference sequence). CDR3 amino acids: CAWSVRGPSGTMTDEAFF. The CDR3, as DNA: TGTGCCTGGAGTGTACGGGGGCCATCAGGGACTATGACCGATGAAGCTTTCTTT.

This rearrangement joins TRBV30 to TRBJ2-7; 10 positions agree with TRBD1. The germline V gene has CDR1 GTSNPN and CDR2 SVGIG (reference sequence). V was pared by 8 bases and J by 2 bases, with 9 bases of the junction left unmatched. The CDR3 runs to 14 residues. The CDR3 nucleotides are TGTGCCCCCCTCCAGGGACAGGGGCCCTACGAGCAGTACTTC. Protein: CAPLQGQGPYEQYF. The entire variable domain, with the rest obtained from reference TRBV30 and TRBJ2-7, is as follows: SQTIHQWPATLVQPVGSPLSLECTVEGTSNPNLYWYRQAAGRGLQLLFYSVGIGQISSEVPQNLSASRPQDRQFILSSKKLLLSDSGFYLCAPLQGQGPYEQYFGPGTRLTVT.

The rearrangement links TRBV11-2 to TRBJ2-7; 7 nucleotides line up with TRBD2. The CDR3 covers 14 residues. Germline V gene data show CDR1 as SGHAT and CDR2 as FQNNGV. V shed 1 base and J 6 bases; nucleotides not matched to a gene: 6. CDR3 coding DNA: TGTGCCAGCAGCTTAGGGCCTACGGGAGGCGAGCAGTACTTC. As protein: CASSLGPTGGEQYF.

V gene TRBV3-1 (or the pseudogene TRBV3-2) combines with J gene TRBJ1-2; 8 bases map to TRBD1. V lost 0 bases and J lost 8; bases outside the gene matches: 5. CDR1 and CDR2 from the germline V gene are LGHDT and YNNKEL (reference sequence). The CDR3 consists of 14 residues. CDR3 in amino acids: CASSQDRAGGGYTF. CDR3 in DNA: TGTGCCAGCAGCCAAGATCGGGCAGGGGGCGGCTACACCTTC.

This rearrangement joins TRBV29-1 to TRBJ2-7, with a weak D call TRBD2 (5 bases). Trimming removed 0 bases at V and 5 bases at J, with 8 bases between. From germline, CDR1 is SQVTM and CDR2 ANQGSEA. This CDR3 is built from 12 residues. The CDR3, as DNA: TGCAGCGTTGAAGAAGGAGGTAACGAGCAGTACTTC. Translating it yields CSVEEGGNEQYF.

The chain is built from TRBV11-1 and TRBJ2-1, with D perhaps TRBD1 (6 bases). Germline CDR1 is SGHAT and CDR2 is FQDESV (reference sequence). V was cut by 0 bases and J by 12 bases, with 12 bases left in between. The length of the CDR3 is 13 residues. The CDR3 DNA sequence: TGTGCCAGCAGCTTAGCAGTTGACAGGTCGCAGTTCTTC. Protein sequence: CASSLAVDRSQFF.

With respect to this clone: This sample includes further DNA sequences coding for the same CDR3. This rearrangement joins TRBV28 to TRBJ1-1; D possibly corresponds to TRBD1 (6 bases). Looked up from germline, CDR1 is MDHEN and CDR2 is SYDVKM. The germline V and J ends were trimmed by 7 bases and 5 bases, with 11 bases remaining between them. CDR3 size: 12 residues. CDR3: CASKQGGTEAFF. DNA of the CDR3: TGTGCCAGCAAACAGGGAGGGACTGAAGCTTTCTTT.

This clone has a handful of counts. The V and J genes are TRBV3-1 (or the pseudogene TRBV3-2) and TRBJ2-7; 8 nucleotides line up with TRBD1. The V gene's germline CDR1 is LGHDT and CDR2 YNNKEL (reference sequence). The V and J ends lost 4 bases and 5 bases, in that order; junction bases with no gene match: 4. This CDR3 is 13 amino acids long. CDR3 in DNA: TGTGCCAGCAGCCCAGCGACAGGGGACGAGCAGTACTTC. It is translated as CASSPATGDEQYF.

The V and J genes are TRBV6-2 or TRBV6-3 and TRBJ2-3; 7 bases are a match to TRBD1. V shed 0 bases and J 1 base; nucleotides not matched to a gene: 4. Germline-derived CDR1 and CDR2 are MNHEY and SVGEGT. The CDR3 contains 16 residues. The DNA for the CDR3 is TGTGCCAGCAGTTACTCGCGTCAGGGGGGCACAGATACGCAGTATTTT. Translated, it gives CASSYSRQGGTDTQYF.

V gene TRBV7-9 combines with J gene TRBJ2-1; 7 bases match TRBD2. V gave up 1 base and J gave up 7 bases; unmatched junction bases: 4. The germline CDR1 and CDR2 sequences are SEHNR and FQNEAQ (reference sequence). The length of the CDR3 is 14 residues. Written as DNA, the CDR3 is TGTGCCAGCAGCTTAGTGGTCGGGGGGAATGAGCAGTTCTTC. Translating it yields CASSLVVGGNEQFF. Using reference TRBV7-9 and TRBJ2-1 for the parts outside the CDR3, the full variable domain is DTGVSQNPRHKITKRGQNVTFRCDPISEHNRLYWYRQTLGQGPEFLTYFQNEAQLEKSRLLSDRFSAERPKGSFSTLEIQRTEQGDSAMYLCASSLVVGGNEQFFGPGTRLTVL.